This is a list of T cell receptor beta chains from one sample in a study of blood T cell repertoires in COVID-19. TCRdb's table, derived via immunoSEQ multiplex PCR, lists solely in-frame clones and lacks some. The repertoire holds roughly 150,000 clones, with roughly four fifths as singletons. Sequenced sample: peripheral blood. Every receptor here comes from a woman aged 80 or over with acute or convalescent COVID-19. The CDR3 runs from the conserved cysteine through the conserved F or W. The D gene is left open where the match is weak. Only some rows state a clone size, as once, few, many or a class for expanded clones.

d_gene	abundance	j_gene	v_gene	CDR3aa	CDR3nt
.	.	TRBJ2-2	TRBV14	CASTDRSQGSVTGELFF	TGTGCCAGCACGGACCGTTCACAGGGCTCGGTCACCGGGGAGCTGTTTTTT
TRBD1	.	TRBJ2-7	TRBV5-6	CASSSSGQGIYEQYF	TGTGCCAGCAGCTCCTCAGGACAGGGGATATACGAGCAGTACTTC
.	.	TRBJ1-5	TRBV5-1	CASSLESGYNQPQHF	TGCGCCAGCAGCTTGGAGTCAGGGTACAATCAGCCCCAGCATTTT
.	.	TRBJ1-4	TRBV28	CASSLLTGSADILGEKLFF	TGTGCCAGCAGCCTTCTCACAGGGAGTGCGGACATATTGGGTGAAAAACTGTTTTTT
.	.	TRBJ1-6	TRBV5-6	CASSSLGGGRNSPLHF	TGTGCCAGCAGCTCGCTTGGTGGAGGTAGGAATTCACCCCTCCACTTT
.	.	TRBJ2-6	TRBV5-4	CASSFDSYSGANVLTF	TGTGCCAGCAGCTTTGACAGTTACTCTGGGGCCAACGTCCTGACTTTC
.	.	TRBJ1-2	TRBV3-1/TRBV3-2	CASSQDWDFKHGYTF	TGTGCCAGCAGCCAAGATTGGGACTTTAAGCATGGCTACACCTTC
.	.	TRBJ1-1	TRBV15	CATSRDPTGSTEAFF	TGTGCCACCAGCAGAGATCCTACAGGGTCCACTGAAGCTTTCTTT
TRBD2	.	TRBJ2-5	TRBV2	CASRRLAGAPETQYF	TGTGCCAGCAGAAGACTAGCGGGGGCCCCAGAGACCCAGTACTTC
.	.	TRBJ1-1	TRBV30	CAWIPGGMNTKAFF	TGTGCCTGGATCCCGGGAGGGATGAACACTAAAGCTTTCTTT
TRBD1	.	TRBJ2-7	TRBV19	CASSKGQEFYEQYF	TGTGCCAGTAGTAAGGGACAGGAGTTCTACGAGCAGTACTTC
.	.	TRBJ1-2	TRBV27	CASSLSPGDYGYTF	TGTGCCAGCAGTTTATCACCCGGGGACTATGGCTACACCTTC
TRBD2	.	TRBJ2-3	TRBV10-1	CASSESRDYPYTQYF	TGCGCCAGCAGTGAGTCGAGGGACTACCCCTATACGCAGTATTTT
.	.	TRBJ1-4	TRBV19	CASSIDVEYEKLFF	TGTGCCAGTAGTATAGACGTGGAGTATGAAAAACTGTTTTTT
TRBD2	.	TRBJ2-3	TRBV19	CASSLGTSGRGGTDTQYF	TGTGCCAGTAGTCTCGGGACTAGCGGGAGAGGGGGCACAGATACGCAGTATTTT
TRBD2	.	TRBJ2-3	TRBV4-2	CASSAGLAGVRTDTQYF	TGTGCCAGCAGCGCCGGACTAGCGGGAGTTCGAACAGATACGCAGTATTTT
TRBD1	few	TRBJ1-1	TRBV5-4	CASSHGQGASMNTEAFF	TGTGCCAGCAGCCATGGACAGGGGGCTTCCATGAACACTGAAGCTTTCTTT
.	.	TRBJ1-1	TRBV6-5	CASSRQGGTEAFF	TGTGCCAGCAGTAGACAAGGGGGCACTGAAGCTTTCTTT
.	once	TRBJ2-7	TRBV5-1	CATRDNNYEQYF	TGCGCCACCCGGGACAACAACTACGAGCAGTACTTC
TRBD1	.	TRBJ1-1	TRBV10-3	CAISGGTGDTEAFF	TGTGCCATCAGTGGGGGGACAGGGGACACTGAAGCTTTCTTT
.	.	TRBJ1-5	TRBV4-1	CASSQVAGQVNQPQHF	TGCGCCAGCAGCCAAGTGGCGGGGCAGGTCAATCAGCCCCAGCATTTT
TRBD1	once	TRBJ2-7	TRBV27	CASSWTGNMYEQYF	TGTGCCAGCAGTTGGACAGGAAACATGTACGAGCAGTACTTC
TRBD1	.	TRBJ1-2	TRBV11-2	CASSLGGDRGGYTF	TGTGCCAGCAGCTTAGGGGGGGACAGAGGTGGCTACACCTTC
TRBD1	.	TRBJ2-7	TRBV7-9	CASSHNRGTGGQFYEQYF	TGTGCCAGCAGCCACAACCGCGGGACAGGGGGCCAATTCTACGAGCAGTACTTC
TRBD2	once	TRBJ2-7	TRBV3-1/TRBV3-2	CASSRGLAGLSYEQYF	TGTGCCAGCAGCCGTGGACTAGCGGGACTCTCCTACGAGCAGTACTTC
.	.	TRBJ1-4	TRBV30	CAWSTGSGANEKLFF	TGTGCCTGGAGTACGGGATCAGGAGCTAATGAAAAACTGTTTTTT
.	.	TRBJ2-3	TRBV14	CASSRVRGGTDTQYF	TGTGCCAGCAGCCGAGTTAGAGGTGGCACAGATACGCAGTATTTT
.	.	TRBJ1-3	TRBV5-1	CASSLAGDSGNTIYF	TGCGCCAGCAGCTTGGCAGGGGACTCTGGAAACACCATATATTTT
.	.	TRBJ2-3	TRBV6-5	CASSYSGGEADTQYF	TGTGCCAGCAGTTACTCGGGAGGAGAAGCAGATACGCAGTATTTT
TRBD2	.	TRBJ2-1	TRBV19	CASTRLAGGSYIEQFF	TGTGCCAGTACCCGACTAGCGGGGGGATCCTACATTGAGCAGTTCTTC
.	few	TRBJ2-7	TRBV5-6	CASSPPGLASQYF	TGTGCCAGCAGCCCACCGGGACTCGCGAGTCAGTACTTC
.	.	TRBJ2-3	TRBV19	CASSETMGDTQYF	TGTGCCAGTAGTGAAACTATGGGAGATACGCAGTATTTT
TRBD1	.	TRBJ2-7	TRBV5-4	CASSKTGGGTPYEQYF	TGTGCCAGCAGTAAAACAGGGGGCGGTACCCCCTACGAGCAGTACTTC
TRBD2	.	TRBJ2-7	TRBV19	CASRTGTSQRGEQYF	TGTGCCAGCCGAACCGGGACTAGTCAGCGAGGGGAGCAGTACTTC
TRBD2	.	TRBJ2-1	TRBV19	CASSRGLAGISYNEQFF	TGTGCCAGTAGTAGAGGACTAGCGGGGATCTCCTACAATGAGCAGTTCTTC
.	.	TRBJ1-3	TRBV18	CASSPLPGQSSGNTIYF	TGTGCCAGCTCACCACTCCCGGGACAAAGCTCTGGAAACACCATATATTTT
.	few	TRBJ2-2	TRBV9	CASSVPTGSGFTGELFF	TGTGCCAGCAGCGTACCGACGGGGAGTGGTTTTACCGGGGAGCTGTTTTTT
.	.	TRBJ1-4	TRBV29-1	CSVRIGGATNEKLFF	TGCAGCGTTCGGATAGGGGGGGCGACTAATGAAAAACTGTTTTTT
TRBD1	.	TRBJ1-1	TRBV18	CASSRKGTDSGTEAFF	TGTGCCAGCTCCCGAAAGGGGACAGACAGTGGCACTGAAGCTTTCTTT
TRBD2	.	TRBJ2-5	TRBV5-1	CASSLTSGGQETQYF	TGCGCCAGCAGCTTGACTAGCGGGGGCCAAGAGACCCAGTACTTC
.	.	TRBJ1-5	TRBV28	CASRGWGGNQPQHF	TGTGCCAGCCGGGGGTGGGGCGGCAATCAGCCCCAGCATTTT
.	.	TRBJ1-4	TRBV24-1	CATSDLTNGKLFF	TGTGCCACCAGTGATTTGACCAACGGAAAACTGTTTTTT
.	.	TRBJ2-1	TRBV7-3	CASSLPGGDSYNEQFF	TGTGCCAGCAGCTTACCCGGCGGGGACTCCTACAATGAGCAGTTCTTC
.	many	TRBJ1-3	TRBV2	CASSEGTAVSGNTIYF	TGTGCCAGCAGTGAAGGGACAGCCGTCTCTGGAAACACCATATATTTT
.	.	TRBJ2-7	TRBV20-1	CSAGSYEQYF	TGCAGTGCTGGCAGTTACGAGCAGTACTTC
.	many	TRBJ1-1	TRBV2	CASSPPRGNTEAFF	TGTGCCAGCAGTCCTCCCAGGGGGAACACTGAAGCTTTCTTT
.	.	TRBJ1-3	TRBV7-2	CASSLSSGGYTIYF	TGTGCCAGCAGCTTATCGAGTGGGGGGTACACCATATATTTT
.	many	TRBJ2-7	TRBV2	CATKGYYLSYEQYF	TGTGCCACCAAGGGGTATTACCTCTCCTACGAGCAGTACTTC
TRBD2	.	TRBJ2-1	TRBV5-4	CASSQSSGYYNEQFF	TGTGCCAGCAGCCAATCTAGCGGATACTACAATGAGCAGTTCTTC
.	.	TRBJ1-6	TRBV30	CAWSPQGSSPLHF	TGTGCCTGGAGTCCCCAGGGATCCTCACCCCTCCACTTT